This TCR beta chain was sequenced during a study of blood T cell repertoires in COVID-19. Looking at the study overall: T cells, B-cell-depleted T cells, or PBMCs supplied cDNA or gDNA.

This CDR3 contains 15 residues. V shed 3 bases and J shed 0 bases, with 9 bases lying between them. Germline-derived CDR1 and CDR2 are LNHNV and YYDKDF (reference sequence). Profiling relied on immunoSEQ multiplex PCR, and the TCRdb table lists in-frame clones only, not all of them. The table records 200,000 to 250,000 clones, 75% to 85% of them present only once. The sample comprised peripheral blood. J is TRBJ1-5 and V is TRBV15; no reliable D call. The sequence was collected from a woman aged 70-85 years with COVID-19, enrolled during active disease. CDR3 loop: CATSRGGNSNQPQHF. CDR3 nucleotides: TGTGCCACCAGCAGGGGCGGGAATAGCAATCAGCCCCAGCATTTT.